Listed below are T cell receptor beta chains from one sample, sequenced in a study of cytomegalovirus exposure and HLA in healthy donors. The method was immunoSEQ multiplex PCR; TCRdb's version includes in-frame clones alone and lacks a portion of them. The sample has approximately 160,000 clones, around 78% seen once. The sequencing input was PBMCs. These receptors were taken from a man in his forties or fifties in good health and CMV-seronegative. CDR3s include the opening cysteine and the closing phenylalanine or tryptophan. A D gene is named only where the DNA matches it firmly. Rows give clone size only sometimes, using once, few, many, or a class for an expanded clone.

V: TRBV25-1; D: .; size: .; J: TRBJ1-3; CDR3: CASSHATGSSGNTIYF; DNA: TGTGCCAGCAGCCATGCTACAGGGTCCTCTGGAAACACCATATATTTT
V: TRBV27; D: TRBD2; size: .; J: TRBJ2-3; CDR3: CASSRPQLAGDTQYF; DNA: TGTGCCAGCAGCCGCCCCCAGCTAGCGGGAGACACGCAGTATTTT
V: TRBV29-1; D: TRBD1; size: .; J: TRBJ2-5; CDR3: CSAGQGVKAQYF; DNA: TGCAGCGCCGGACAGGGGGTTAAGGCCCAGTACTTC
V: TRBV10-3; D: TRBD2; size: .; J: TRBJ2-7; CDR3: CAISDVAELAGTSYEQYF; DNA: TGTGCCATCAGTGACGTGGCAGAGTTAGCGGGTACCTCCTACGAGCAGTACTTC
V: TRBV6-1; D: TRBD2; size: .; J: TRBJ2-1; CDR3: CASSAEGLAGAGNEQFF; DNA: TGTGCCAGCAGTGCCGAGGGACTAGCGGGAGCTGGTAATGAGCAGTTCTTC
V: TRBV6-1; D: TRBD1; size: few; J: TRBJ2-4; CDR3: CASSDLTGGDSTKNSQYF; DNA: TGTGCCAGCAGTGATCTGACAGGGGGCGATAGTACCAAAAACAGTCAGTACTTC
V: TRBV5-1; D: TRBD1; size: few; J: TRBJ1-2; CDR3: CASSHGTADYGYTF; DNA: TGCGCCAGCAGCCATGGGACAGCCGACTATGGCTACACCTTC
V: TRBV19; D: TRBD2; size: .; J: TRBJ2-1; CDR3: CASSIGLAGVNEQFF; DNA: TGTGCCAGTAGTATCGGGCTAGCGGGAGTCAATGAGCAGTTCTTC
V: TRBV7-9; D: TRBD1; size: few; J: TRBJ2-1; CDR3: CASSSPSGQGVYNEQFF; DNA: TGTGCCAGCAGCTCCCCTTCGGGACAGGGGGTCTACAATGAGCAGTTCTTC
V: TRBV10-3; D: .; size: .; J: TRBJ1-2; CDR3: CAISGRTRSNYGYTF; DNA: TGTGCCATCAGTGGCCGGACACGGTCTAACTATGGCTACACCTTC
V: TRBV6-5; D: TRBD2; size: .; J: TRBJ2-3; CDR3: CASMGLAGRTDTQYF; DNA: TGTGCCAGCATGGGACTAGCGGGGAGAACAGATACGCAGTATTTT
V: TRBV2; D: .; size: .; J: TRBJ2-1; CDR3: CASHGEASSYNEQFF; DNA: TGTGCCAGCCACGGAGAGGCCAGCTCCTACAATGAGCAGTTCTTC
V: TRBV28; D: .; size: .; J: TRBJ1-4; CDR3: CASSLLSATNEKLFF; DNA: TGTGCCAGCAGTTTACTATCTGCAACTAATGAAAAACTGTTTTTT
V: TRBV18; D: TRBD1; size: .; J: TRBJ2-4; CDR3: CASSPESRDSLAKNIQYF; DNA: TGTGCCAGCTCACCAGAATCCCGGGACAGCTTAGCCAAAAACATTCAGTACTTC
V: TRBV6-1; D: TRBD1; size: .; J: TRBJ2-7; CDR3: CASSEAGTAVYEQYF; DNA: TGTGCCAGCAGTGAGGCCGGGACAGCTGTATACGAGCAGTACTTC
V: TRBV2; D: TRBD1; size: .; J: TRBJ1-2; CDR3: CASSVQGAYGYTF; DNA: TGTGCCAGCAGTGTTCAGGGGGCGTATGGCTACACCTTC
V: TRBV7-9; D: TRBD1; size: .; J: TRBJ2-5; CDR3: CASSPTGGAGRETQYF; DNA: TGTGCCAGCAGCCCGACAGGGGGCGCAGGGAGGGAGACCCAGTACTTC
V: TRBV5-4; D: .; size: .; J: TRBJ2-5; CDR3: CASSLVGTSQETQYF; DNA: TGTGCCAGCAGCTTGGTTGGCACCTCGCAAGAGACCCAGTACTTC
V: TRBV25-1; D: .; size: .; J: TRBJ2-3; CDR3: CASTEGRTYTDTQYF; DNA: TGTGCCAGCACCGAGGGGAGGACCTACACAGATACGCAGTATTTT
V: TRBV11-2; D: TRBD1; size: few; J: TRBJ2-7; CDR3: CASSPIRRQGSYEQYF; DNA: TGTGCCAGCAGCCCCATAAGGAGACAGGGCTCCTACGAGCAGTACTTC
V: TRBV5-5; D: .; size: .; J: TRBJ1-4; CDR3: CASKIRQINEKLFF; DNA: TGTGCCAGTAAGATTCGACAGATCAATGAAAAACTGTTTTTT
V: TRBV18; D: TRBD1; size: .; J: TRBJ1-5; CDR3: CASSQDRGRQPQHF; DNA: TGTGCCAGCTCACAGGACAGGGGGCGACAGCCCCAGCATTTT
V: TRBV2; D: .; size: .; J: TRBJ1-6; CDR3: CASSDRVGQNSPLHF; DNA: TGTGCCAGCAGTGACAGGGTGGGTCAAAATTCACCCCTCCACTTT
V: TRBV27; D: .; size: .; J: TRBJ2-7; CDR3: CASSTSYLAPPYEQYF; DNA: TGTGCCAGCAGCACCTCCTACCTAGCACCCCCCTACGAGCAGTACTTC
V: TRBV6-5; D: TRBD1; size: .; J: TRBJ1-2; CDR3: CASTSTGHGYTF; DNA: TGTGCCAGCACCTCGACAGGGCACGGCTACACCTTC
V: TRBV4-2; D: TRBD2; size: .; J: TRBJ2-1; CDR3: CASSQEARLAGSYNEQFF; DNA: TGTGCCAGCAGCCAAGAAGCCCGACTAGCGGGATCCTACAATGAGCAGTTCTTC
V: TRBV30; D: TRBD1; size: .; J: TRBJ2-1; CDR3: CAWSVRPDRGEYNEQFF; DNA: TGTGCCTGGAGTGTACGCCCCGACAGGGGAGAGTACAATGAGCAGTTCTTC
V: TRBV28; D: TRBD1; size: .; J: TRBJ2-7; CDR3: CASCRTGGYEQYF; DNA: TGTGCCAGCTGCCGGACAGGGGGCTACGAGCAGTACTTC